This TCR beta chain is drawn from a study of blood T cells in healthy people across ages. V lost 4 bases to trimming and J lost 6 bases; unmatched junction nucleotides: 7. Germline loops: CDR1 LGHDT, CDR2 YNNKEL (reference sequence). This CDR3 region has 15 residues. Using a J-beta primer mix together with a sample-barcoded 5' primer, a second PCR was run for roughly 7 to 12 cycles. TCRdb recomputed calls from the 5' RACE reads with MiXCR, one row per CDR3 protein. The data hold hundreds of thousands of distinct CDR3 sequences, with around a quarter observed a single time. This sample was shared with a second study, whose subject was T cells of mothers and their children. That work adds: Each donor was one of three healthy Caucasian mothers or one of their six children.

This clonotype originated in a boy under 18 in good health. Input material: blood. The V and J genes are TRBV3-1 and TRBJ2-1; 9 bases agree with TRBD1. CDR3 nucleotides: TGTGCCAGCAGCCGGCACCGGGACAGGGCCAATGAGCAGTTCTTC. Its protein is CASSRHRDRANEQFF.